This T cell receptor (beta chain) was found in a study of shared clonotypes between healthy human individuals. The overall study: Each donor's CD4 naive and CD4 memory cells filled three plates apiece, CD8 naive two, and CD8 memory one.

Caucasian adults living in Nashville, Tennessee, provided all samples. Per the original methods: ImmunoSEQ only sent back junction sequences with no quality scores, so filtering was done differently. TCRdb keeps only in-frame clones here, not all; method: immunoSEQ multiplex PCR. D and trimming come from the DNA, and the V and J calls and clone size come from that table. Among hundreds of thousands of clones listed, under 80% were seen once. The V and J ends lost 1 base and 3 bases, in that order; junction bases with no gene match: 11. The germline V gene encodes CDR1 LNHNV and CDR2 YYDKDF (reference sequence). The CDR3 contains 17 residues.

The sequencing sample was made of memory CD4+ T cells sorted from blood. Documented subset: CD45RA-negative fraction. The TCR originated in a man aged 25 to 45 in good health. The rearrangement links TRBV15 to TRBJ2-5, with 7 bases lining up with TRBD2. CDR3 DNA sequence: TGTGCCACCAGCAGAGGAAACACGGGGGGATCGGAAGAGACCCAGTACTTC. Amino acids: CATSRGNTGGSEETQYF. Based on the CDR3 plus reference TRBV15 and TRBJ2-5, the full variable domain is DAMVIQNPRYQVTQFGKPVTLSCSQTLNHNVMYWYQQKSSQAPKLLFHYYDKDFNNEADTPDNFQSRRPNTSFCFLDIRSPGLGDTAMYLCATSRGNTGGSEETQYFGPGTRLLVL.